The T cell receptor beta chain described here comes from a study of Graves' ophthalmopathy and Graves' hyperthyroidism. Study summary: The study drew peripheral blood at initial diagnosis, before any treatment. Study-level points and caveats: The blood repertoire also included most expanded thyroid clonotypes above 0.001 frequency.

Excluded were patients with other autoimmune diseases, uncontrolled infections, pregnancy or lactation. Isolation of PBMCs was performed using 10 ml of fresh peripheral blood. The CDR3 covers 14 residues. Germline CDR1 and CDR2: DFQATT and SNEGSKA (reference sequence). Trimming removed 5 bases from V and 13 bases from J; junction bases left unmatched: 18. Scientists amplified the TCR beta CDR3 regions from RNA transcripts. The workflow started with a first-round RT-PCR run with HTBI primers and then moved on to a second-round multiplex PCR. TCRdb re-derived calls from the multiplex PCR reads in MiXCR, one entry per CDR3 protein. The table records fewer than 650,000 distinct CDR3 sequences, 22% of them present only once. Note on this clonotype: Its cognate antigen is unknown. This could be a read error, since a much larger clone is one nucleotide away.

The receptor's source is a woman under 30 with stable Graves' hyperthyroidism. Some clones in this sample may be carry-over from other donors' samples. Sequencing was carried out using peripheral blood. This chain joins TRBV20-1 and TRBJ2-5; 8 positions agree with TRBD2. The CDR3 protein is CSAPLTGGSYERYF. The CDR3 DNA follows: TGCAGTGCTCCCCTAACGGGAGGGTCCTACGAGCGGTACTTC.